The 7 T cell receptor beta chains below were found in one sample sequenced in a study of CD8+ T cells in alopecia areata. In each case, RNA was isolated and then reverse transcribed into cDNA as the sequencing template. This table comes from immunoSEQ multiplex PCR, and its TCRdb copy is limited to in-frame clones, with some not included. The sample yields more than 250,000 clones, without any singletons. Combined cutaneous lymph node cells underwent sorting by CD4, CD8alpha, NKG2D, NKG2ACE and additional markers. The sample was CD4+ T cells sorted from a lymph node. These receptors all stem from a C3H/HeJ mouse with alopecia areata. The strain's MHC type: H2-k.

Remarks on this clone: The gene symbols are mouse symbols. The sequenced fragment ends 4 residues before the CDR3 boundary, so the rest is inferred from the germline J gene. The chain recombines TRBV19 with TRBJ2-7; no clear D gene. The germline CDR1 and CDR2 sequences are FNHDT and SITEND (reference sequence). This CDR3 has 11 residues. The CDR3 sequence: CASNGLYEQYF. The covered CDR3 bases are TGTGCCAGCAATGGGTTATAT. The entire variable domain, with the rest obtained from reference TRBV19 and TRBJ2-7, is as follows: GGIITQTPKFLIGQEGQKLTLKCQQNFNHDTMYWYRQDSGKGLRLIYYSITENDLQKGDLSEGYDASREKKSSFSLTVTSAQKNEMAVFLCASNGLYEQYFGPGTRLTVL.

This clone was observed a few times. Gene labels here are mouse ones. The DNA ends 4 residues before the CDR3 does, and the rest of the CDR3 is filled in from the germline J gene. Different DNA sequences within this sample yield the same CDR3. The chain couples TRBV19 to TRBJ1-1; weak D call: TRBD1 (6 bases). With 2 bases removed from V and 1 base from J, the gap between germline ends came to 9 bases. Germline loops: CDR1 FNHDT, CDR2 SITEND (reference sequence). The CDR3 is 14 residues long. The CDR3 reads CASSISRGNTEVFF. CDR3 DNA, as far as it was read: TGTGCCAGCAGTATCTCCAGGGGGAACACA. The full variable domain, its missing parts supplied by reference TRBV19 and TRBJ1-1, is GGIITQTPKFLIGQEGQKLTLKCQQNFNHDTMYWYRQDSGKGLRLIYYSITENDLQKGDLSEGYDASREKKSSFSLTVTSAQKNEMAVFLCASSISRGNTEVFFGKGTRLTVV.

In regard to this clone: The germline and genes are mouse ones. The read stops 4 residues short of the end of the CDR3; the missing end is completed from the germline J gene. The chain recombines TRBV13-1 with TRBJ2-1; TRBD2 matches 8 bases. There are 15 residues in the CDR3. Germline CDR1 NSHNY, CDR2 SYGAGN. Losses at the gene ends were 5 bases for V and 4 bases for J; bases not matched to a gene: 8. Partial CDR3 DNA: TGTGCCAGCAGCCCCCTGACTGGGGCTTATGCT. It encodes CASSPLTGAYA. The entire CDR3 protein is CASSPLTGAYAEQFF.

With regard to this clone: All gene names here are mouse names. The CDR3 goes on 4 residues after the read ends, and that part is filled in from the germline J gene. The chain carries TRBV13-2 and TRBJ2-1; D perhaps matches TRBD1 (5 bases). CDR3 length equals 15 residues. Germline CDR1 and CDR2: NNHNN and SYGAGS (reference sequence). With 1 base removed from V and 2 bases from J, the gap between germline ends came to 10 bases. The CDR3 loop reads CASGDRRGDYAEQFF. The covered CDR3 bases are TGTGCCAGCGGTGATCGGAGGGGAGACTATGCT.

This clone was recorded many times. The genes are named according to mouse. The CDR3 DNA, read in part, is TGTGCCAGCAGTCTGACAGCAAACTCC. This sequence encodes CASSLTANS. The entire CDR3 protein reads CASSLTANSDYTF. The chain uses TRBV3 and TRBJ1-2, with D possibly matching TRBD1 (5 bases). The read ends 4 residues early relative to the CDR3; the germline J gene fills the gap. CDR1 is SNHLY, CDR2 FYNGKV, per germline (reference sequence). The V gene lost 6 bases and the J gene lost 0 bases, with 8 bases spanning the gap. CDR3 size: 13 residues.

In its sample, this clone was seen a few times. Mouse names are used for the genes. Read data end 4 residues before the CDR3 end; the end is taken from the germline J gene. The chain couples TRBV1 to TRBJ2-1; TRBD1 agrees at 8 bases. There are 15 residues in the CDR3. V was clipped by 2 bases and J by 4 bases; unmatched bases: 4. Germline CDR1 reads NSQYPW; CDR2 reads LRSPGD (reference sequence). The CDR3 reads CTCSAQGAEYAEQFF. The part of the CDR3 DNA that was read is TGCACCTGCAGTGCACAGGGGGCTGAGTATGCT.

This clone occurred many times. Gene names are mouse gene names. The CDR3 end lies 4 residues beyond the end of the read and is filled in from the germline J gene. The same CDR3 can be traced to other DNA sequences in this sample. This chain uses TRBV5 with TRBJ2-5; 9 bases match TRBD2. The CDR3 length is 15 residues. In germline, CDR1 is LGHNA, CDR2 YNLKQL (reference sequence). J gave up 2 bases and V 4 bases, and 4 bases lay outside the gene matches. The CDR3 region is CASSPPGLGQDTQYF. CDR3 bases read: TGTGCCAGCAGCCCTCCGGGACTGGGCCAAGAC.